Listed here are 30 T cell receptor beta chains from one sample, sequenced in a study of shared clonotypes between healthy human individuals. Libraries were prepared by immunoSEQ multiplex PCR; TCRdb keeps only in-frame clonotypes and omits some of them. The sample records 2,100,000 or so clones, approximately 94% being singletons. The sequenced sample consisted of naive CD4+ T cells sorted from blood. Noted subset: CD45RA+ positively selected. Receptor source: a man between 18 and 29 years old in good health.

This chain uses TRBV7-2 with TRBJ2-5; 7 bases are a match to TRBD2. Germline V gene lookup returns CDR1 SGHTA and CDR2 FQGNSA. J gave up 2 bases and V 7 bases, and 7 bases lay outside the gene matches. The CDR3 has 14 residues. CDR3 loop: CASTPRGRQETQYF. DNA of the CDR3: TGTGCCAGCACCCCGCGGGGGAGACAAGAGACCCAGTACTTC.

This sequence joins TRBV27 and TRBJ1-1; TRBD1 is a possible D gene (6 bases). The CDR3 is 14 amino acids. From germline, CDR1 is MNHEY and CDR2 SMNVEV (reference sequence). V lost 6 bases to trimming and J lost 1 base, with 12 bases between them. The CDR3 DNA sequence: TGTGCCAGCAGACAAGGACAGACGAACACTGAAGCTTTCTTT. Translation: CASRQGQTNTEAFF.

V usage is TRBV18 and J usage is TRBJ2-7, with 11 bases aligning to TRBD2. In germline, CDR1 is KGHSH, CDR2 LQKENI. V was pared by 4 bases and J by 4 bases, with 6 bases of the junction left unmatched. This CDR3 has 15 residues. CDR3 residues: CASSRGLAEVYEQYF. The CDR3, as DNA: TGTGCCAGCTCACGGGGACTAGCGGAGGTATACGAGCAGTACTTC.

This sequence joins TRBV5-1 and TRBJ1-3; no clear D gene. In germline, CDR1 is SGHRS, CDR2 YFSETQ. This CDR3 is built from 14 residues. The V end was cut by 2 bases, the J end by 4 bases, with 10 bases between. The CDR3 bases are TGCGCCAGCAGCTTCTACAGTTCAGGAAACACCATATATTTT. Translated: CASSFYSSGNTIYF.

The chain recombines TRBV7-9 with TRBJ1-2; the match to TRBD1 covers 11 bases. This CDR3 comprises 18 residues. Germline lookup yields CDR1 SEHNR and CDR2 FQNEAQ (reference sequence). With 4 bases clipped from V and 0 bases from J, the junction kept 10 bases outside the gene matches. In nucleotides, the CDR3 is TGTGCCAGCAGCTCCCGAGGGGGACAGGGGGAAACTAACTATGGCTACACCTTC. The encoded protein is CASSSRGGQGETNYGYTF.

The chain recombines TRBV25-1 with TRBJ1-5; D not resolved. The CDR3 sequence is 12 residues long. Germline V gene lookup returns CDR1 MGHDK and CDR2 SYGVNS. The V end was cut by 5 bases, the J end by 6 bases, with 8 bases between. CDR3 loop: CASSKGSQPQHF. The CDR3 region has the DNA TGTGCCAGCAGTAAGGGAAGTCAGCCCCAGCATTTT.

This chain connects TRBV2 to TRBJ2-7; possibly TRBD1 or TRBD2 for D (5 bases each). The ends were cut back, 4 bases at V and 4 bases at J, with 20 bases in the middle. The CDR3 has 16 residues. The germline CDR1 and CDR2 sequences are SNHLY and FYNNEI. The CDR3 spells CASSVGVSRAQYEQYF. The CDR3 DNA follows: TGTGCCAGCAGTGTGGGAGTTAGCAGGGCCCAATACGAGCAGTACTTC.

The gene calls are TRBV9 and TRBJ2-7; D might be TRBD1 (5 bases). CDR3 length: 14 residues. Germline V gene data show CDR1 as SGDLS and CDR2 as YYNGEE. V was shortened by 0 bases and J by 3 bases, with 10 bases between the two germline ends. CDR3 DNA: TGTGCCAGCAGCGTAGCTACAGGAGACTACGAGCAGTACTTC. Amino acids: CASSVATGDYEQYF.

The CDR3 loop reads CAISKGGDEQFF. CDR3 nucleotide sequence: TGTGCCATCAGTAAAGGGGGCGATGAGCAGTTCTTC. The chain joins TRBV10-3 to TRBJ2-1; 7 bases map to TRBD1. The germline V gene encodes CDR1 ENHRY and CDR2 SYGVKD. J was trimmed by 8 bases and V by 5 bases; bases with no gene match: 3. The CDR3 is made up of 12 amino acids.

The rearrangement joins TRBV30 to TRBJ1-2; TRBD1 is a possible D gene (6 bases). CDR3 length: 11 amino acids. Germline lookup yields CDR1 GTSNPN and CDR2 SVGIG (reference sequence). The germline V and J ends were trimmed by 5 bases and 7 bases, with 11 bases remaining between them. CDR3 sequence (DNA): TGTGCCTGGCAACAGGGTCCTGGCTACACCTTC. Amino acid sequence: CAWQQGPGYTF.

On this clone: Other nucleotide sequences in the sample specify the same CDR3. This rearrangement joins TRBV9 to TRBJ1-1; no firm D call. The CDR3 has 14 amino acids. Looked up from germline, CDR1 is SGDLS and CDR2 is YYNGEE. V lost 2 bases, J lost 4 bases, and 12 bases lay in between. The CDR3 protein is CASSVGPTGTEAFF. In DNA form, the CDR3 reads TGTGCCAGCAGCGTGGGTCCGACCGGCACTGAAGCTTTCTTT.

The rearrangement links TRBV27 to TRBJ2-2; TRBD1 might be the D (6 bases). Trimming shortened V by 3 bases and J by 0 bases, and 11 bases separated the two germline ends. The CDR3 covers 16 residues. Germline assignment: CDR1 MNHEY and CDR2 SMNVEV (reference sequence). CDR3 sequence: CASSLRGGTNTGELFF. Written as DNA, the CDR3 is TGTGCCAGCAGTTTGAGAGGGGGTACGAACACCGGGGAGCTGTTTTTT.

Concerning this clone: Other DNA sequences within the sample encode an identical CDR3. The chain uses TRBV2 and TRBJ1-5; 9 nucleotides align to TRBD1. This CDR3 contains 15 residues. Trimming cost V 3 bases and J 2 bases; bases outside gene matches: 2. The germline gives CDR1 SNHLY, CDR2 FYNNEI. This CDR3 reads CASSDRTGGNQPQHF. DNA of the CDR3: TGTGCCAGCAGTGACCGGACAGGGGGCAATCAGCCCCAGCATTTT.

The chain carries TRBV18 and TRBJ1-2; 9 bases fit TRBD1. Germline CDR1 is KGHSH and CDR2 is LQKENI. After removal of 3 bases from V and 5 bases from J, the junction contained 7 bases not matched to a gene. There are 15 residues in the CDR3. For the CDR3, the DNA is TGTGCCAGCTCACCTACTTCAGGACAGGGGTATGGCTACACCTTC. It translates to CASSPTSGQGYGYTF.

The chain combines TRBV2 with TRBJ1-6, with 9 bases fitting TRBD1. From germline, CDR1 is SNHLY and CDR2 FYNNEI. CDR3 length: 14 amino acids. J gave up 5 bases and V 6 bases, and 2 bases lay outside the gene matches. The CDR3 DNA follows: TGTGCCAGCAGAGGGGACAGGGATAATTCACCCCTCCACTTT. Amino acids: CASRGDRDNSPLHF.

V gene TRBV27 combines with J gene TRBJ2-7; D perhaps matches TRBD1 (5 bases). V lost 4 bases to trimming and J lost 2 bases, with 12 bases between them. Germline CDR1 MNHEY, CDR2 SMNVEV (reference sequence). The CDR3 covers 14 residues. CDR3 nucleotide sequence: TGTGCCAGCAGTTGGGCAGGGCCCACCTACGAGCAGTACTTC. Its translation is CASSWAGPTYEQYF.

The V gene is TRBV2, the J gene TRBJ2-7; 7 positions agree with TRBD1. CDR1 and CDR2 from the germline V gene are SNHLY and FYNNEI. The CDR3 spans 14 residues. The trim removed 6 bases at V and 1 base at J, leaving 6 bases unmatched. DNA for the CDR3: TGTGCCAGCAGGCTGGACAGGCAGTCCTACGAGCAGTACTTC. Amino acids: CASRLDRQSYEQYF.

The rearrangement joins TRBV29-1 to TRBJ2-7; TRBD1 or TRBD2 may be the D gene (5 bases each). Germline V gives CDR1 SQVTM, CDR2 ANQGSEA. The CDR3 is 15 residues long. The V gene lost 1 base and the J gene lost 7 bases, with 20 bases spanning the gap. The CDR3 sequence: CSVEGQGAAVGEQYF. The CDR3 region has the DNA TGCAGCGTTGAAGGGCAGGGCGCAGCGGTGGGTGAGCAGTACTTC.

This clone was detected only once. The chain is built from TRBV5-4 and TRBJ2-5, with TRBD1 matching 8 bases. The trim removed 3 bases at V and 5 bases at J, leaving 12 bases unmatched. The germline gives CDR1 SGHNT, CDR2 YYREEE (reference sequence). There are 16 residues in the CDR3. This chain's CDR3 is CASSSGTGQMGETQYF. Here the CDR3 DNA reads TGTGCCAGCAGCTCGGGGACAGGTCAAATGGGGGAGACCCAGTACTTC.

V gene TRBV5-4 combines with J gene TRBJ2-3; 10 bases line up with TRBD2. Germline CDR1 SGHNT, CDR2 YYREEE (reference sequence). The V gene end was trimmed by 6 bases and the J gene end by 5 bases; junction bases not matched to a gene: 6. This CDR3 is built from 14 residues. CDR3 sequence reads: CASKHSGGGDTQYF. DNA for the CDR3: TGTGCCAGCAAGCACAGCGGGGGGGGAGATACGCAGTATTTT.

V usage is TRBV10-3 and J usage is TRBJ2-3; TRBD2 matches 9 bases. Looked up from germline, CDR1 is ENHRY and CDR2 is SYGVKD. CDR3 length: 15 residues. V was pared by 6 bases and J by 1 base, with 5 bases of the junction left unmatched. Here the CDR3 reads CAIRMSGGRTDTQYF. Here the CDR3 DNA reads TGTGCCATCAGGATGAGCGGGGGGCGCACAGATACGCAGTATTTT.

The J gene is TRBJ2-2, the V gene TRBV11-3; TRBD2 aligns across 10 bases. The V gene's germline CDR1 is SGHNT and CDR2 YENEEA. Trimming removed 0 bases from V and 7 bases from J; junction bases left unmatched: 8. This CDR3 is 17 amino acids long. The DNA for the CDR3 is TGTGCCAGCAGCTTAGAATTCGCTAGCGGGAGATTCGGGGAGCTGTTTTTT. Translation gives CASSLEFASGRFGELFF.

The chain is built from TRBV19 and TRBJ2-7; 9 bases fit TRBD1. The CDR3 consists of 15 residues. Germline V gene sequence: CDR1 LNHDA, CDR2 SQIVND (reference sequence). V dropped 4 bases and J dropped 2; count of bases not matched to a gene: 6. The CDR3 protein is CASSSPGTGPYEQYF. The CDR3 DNA reads TGTGCCAGTAGTAGTCCCGGGACAGGGCCCTACGAGCAGTACTTC.

This sequence joins TRBV4-1 and TRBJ2-3, with 8 bases aligning to TRBD2. The CDR3 consists of 12 residues. J gave up 4 bases and V 6 bases, and 0 bases lay outside the gene matches. The germline gives CDR1 MGHRA, CDR2 YSYEKL. The CDR3 protein is CASRAGADTQYF. The CDR3 nucleotides are TGCGCCAGCAGAGCGGGGGCAGATACGCAGTATTTT.

With respect to this clone: A junction end diverges from the germline sequence, so it may reflect a read error. The genes are TRBV7-7 and TRBJ2-7; possible D gene TRBD1, 5 bases. Germline assignment: CDR1 SSHAT and CDR2 FNYEAQ (reference sequence). CDR3 length: 13 residues. Written as DNA, the CDR3 is TGTGCTAGCAGCTTAGGGGAAAGTTACGAGCAGTACTTC. This translates into CASSLGESYEQYF.

CDR3 protein: CASSVGPTGTPGLNEQFF. The CDR3 nucleotides read TGTGCCAGCAGCGTAGGCCCCACGGGGACACCGGGACTCAATGAGCAGTTCTTC. V is TRBV9 and J is TRBJ2-1; tentatively, D is TRBD1 or TRBD2 (6 bases each). V gave up 0 bases and J gave up 6 bases, with 22 bases separating them. This CDR3 is 18 amino acids long. In germline, CDR1 is SGDLS, CDR2 YYNGEE.

The V gene is TRBV2, the J gene TRBJ2-6; 8 bases are shared with TRBD1. This CDR3 is built from 15 residues. Per the germline V gene, CDR1 is SNHLY and CDR2 is FYNNEI. The J segment lost 2 bases and the V segment lost 7 bases, leaving 4 bases of the junction unmatched. CDR3 in amino acids: CASTMTGAGANVLTF. The DNA for the CDR3 is TGTGCCAGCACTATGACAGGGGCTGGGGCCAACGTCCTGACTTTC.

A remark on this clone: Within the sample, other DNA sequences also encode this same CDR3. The CDR3 is CASSPGGYEQYF. DNA of the CDR3: TGTGCCAGCTCACCGGGAGGGTACGAGCAGTACTTC. The rearrangement links TRBV18 to TRBJ2-7; 7 positions agree with TRBD2. The CDR3 runs 12 residues. The V gene end was trimmed by 3 bases and the J gene end by 4 bases; junction bases not matched to a gene: 0. The germline V gene has CDR1 KGHSH and CDR2 LQKENI.

V and J are TRBV6-1 and TRBJ2-5; D is unclear. V dropped 4 bases and J dropped 7 bases, with 10 bases sitting between them. CDR3 length equals 12 residues. Germline assignment: CDR1 MNHNS and CDR2 SASEGT. The CDR3 here is CASSADAWTQYF. In DNA, the CDR3 is TGTGCCAGCAGTGCGGATGCTTGGACCCAGTACTTC.

About this clone: Other nucleotide sequences from this sample produce the same CDR3. DNA for the CDR3: TGTGCCAGCAGTTACGTTGGCAGTAGCAATCAGCCCCAGCATTTT. It specifies CASSYVGSSNQPQHF. The chain has TRBV6-6 and TRBJ1-5; D is ambiguous. Germline V gives CDR1 MNHNY, CDR2 SVGAGI (reference sequence). The CDR3 has 15 residues. With 2 bases removed from V and 0 bases from J, the gap between germline ends came to 8 bases.